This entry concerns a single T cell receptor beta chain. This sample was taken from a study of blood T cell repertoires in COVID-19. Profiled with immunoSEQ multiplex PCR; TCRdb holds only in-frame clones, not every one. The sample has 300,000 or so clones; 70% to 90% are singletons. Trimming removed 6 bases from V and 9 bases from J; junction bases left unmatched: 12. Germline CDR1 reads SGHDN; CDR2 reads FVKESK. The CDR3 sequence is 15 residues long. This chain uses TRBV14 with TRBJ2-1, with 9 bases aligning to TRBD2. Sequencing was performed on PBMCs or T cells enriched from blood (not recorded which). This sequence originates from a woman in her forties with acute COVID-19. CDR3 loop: CASRRGGREAGEQFF. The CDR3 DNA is TGTGCCAGCAGACGTGGCGGGAGGGAGGCGGGTGAGCAGTTCTTC.